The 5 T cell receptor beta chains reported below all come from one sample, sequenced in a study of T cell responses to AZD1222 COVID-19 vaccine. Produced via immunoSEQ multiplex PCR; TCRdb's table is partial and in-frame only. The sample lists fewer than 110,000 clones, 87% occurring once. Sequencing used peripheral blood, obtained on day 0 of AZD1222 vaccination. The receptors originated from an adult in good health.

CDR3 DNA: TGTGCCAGCTCCAATTCCGGGACAGTAAACACTGAAGCTTTCTTT. Protein product: CASSNSGTVNTEAFF. V usage is TRBV18 and J usage is TRBJ1-1; TRBD1 matches at 7 bases. This CDR3 region has 15 residues. Per the germline V gene, CDR1 is KGHSH and CDR2 is LQKENI. J gave up 2 bases and V 6 bases, and 9 bases lay outside the gene matches.

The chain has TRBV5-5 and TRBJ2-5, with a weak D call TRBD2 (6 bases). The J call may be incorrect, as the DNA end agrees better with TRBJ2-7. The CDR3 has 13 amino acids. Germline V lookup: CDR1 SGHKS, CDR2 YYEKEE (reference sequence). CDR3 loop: CASSFGGTYEQYF. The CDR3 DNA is TGTGCCAGCAGCTTCGGAGGGACCTACGAGCAGTACTTC.

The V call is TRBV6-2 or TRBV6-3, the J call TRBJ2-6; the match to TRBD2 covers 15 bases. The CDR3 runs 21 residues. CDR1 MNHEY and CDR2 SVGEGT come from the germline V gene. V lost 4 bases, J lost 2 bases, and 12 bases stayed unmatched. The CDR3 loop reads CASSSPPGLAGGFAGANVLTF. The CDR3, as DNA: TGTGCCAGCAGTTCCCCGCCGGGACTAGCGGGAGGATTCGCTGGGGCCAACGTCCTGACTTTC.

CDR3 residues: CASSQRPGEGEKLFF. The CDR3 DNA is TGTGCCAGCAGCCAAAGGCCAGGGGAAGGGGAAAAACTGTTTTTT. The V call is TRBV21-1, the J call TRBJ1-4; the table's D call, TRBD1, has no DNA check behind it. TRBV21-1 is a pseudogene. The CDR3 has 15 amino acids.

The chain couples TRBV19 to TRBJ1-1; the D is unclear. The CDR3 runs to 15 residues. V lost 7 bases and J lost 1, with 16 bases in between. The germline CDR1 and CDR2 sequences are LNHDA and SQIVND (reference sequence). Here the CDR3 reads CASNTPLFPNTEAFF. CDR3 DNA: TGTGCCAGTAACACCCCTCTGTTCCCGAACACTGAAGCTTTCTTT.